The next 2 T cell receptor beta chains were all read from a single sample in a study of shared clonotypes between healthy human individuals. Data came from immunoSEQ multiplex PCR; TCRdb stores just in-frame clones and leaves some out. The table lists roughly 2 million clones, 95% of them singletons. Source material: naive CD4+ T cells sorted from blood. The subset here: CD45RA+ positively selected. Receptors originate from a man in his late teens or twenties in good health.

Of note for this clone: The same CDR3 arises from other DNA sequences in this sample as well. The rearrangement joins TRBV6-5 to TRBJ2-7; TRBD1 agrees at 10 bases. Looked up from germline, CDR1 is MNHEY and CDR2 is SVGAGI. The CDR3 is made up of 15 amino acids. V shed 3 bases and J 4 bases; nucleotides not matched to a gene: 6. The CDR3 DNA reads as TGTGCCAGCAGTTATCGGGACAGGGGATCGTACGAGCAGTACTTC. This sequence encodes CASSYRDRGSYEQYF.

The chain carries TRBV5-1 and TRBJ2-1, with D unresolved. Germline assignment: CDR1 SGHRS and CDR2 YFSETQ. This CDR3 has 14 residues. V was shortened by 4 bases and J by 5 bases, with 13 bases between the two germline ends. The CDR3 is CASSLDGRNNEQFF. The CDR3 DNA is TGCGCCAGCAGCCTAGACGGTAGGAACAATGAGCAGTTCTTC.